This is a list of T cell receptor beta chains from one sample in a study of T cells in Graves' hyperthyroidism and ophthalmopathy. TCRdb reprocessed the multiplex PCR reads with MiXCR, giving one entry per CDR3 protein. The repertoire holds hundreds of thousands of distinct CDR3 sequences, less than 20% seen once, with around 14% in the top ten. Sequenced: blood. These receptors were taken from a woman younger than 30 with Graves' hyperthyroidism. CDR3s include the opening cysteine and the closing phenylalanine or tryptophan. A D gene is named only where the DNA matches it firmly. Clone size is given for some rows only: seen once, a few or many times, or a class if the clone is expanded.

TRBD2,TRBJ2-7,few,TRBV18,TGTGCCAGCTCGGGTCCCGGGGGGGGATACGAGCAGTACTTC,CASSGPGGGYEQYF
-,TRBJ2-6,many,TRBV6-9,TGTGCCAGCAGTTTCGACAGTACTGGGGCCAACGTCCTGACTTTC,CASSFDSTGANVLTF
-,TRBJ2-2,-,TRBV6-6,TGTGCCAGCAGTTACTCGAGCACGAACACCGGGGAGCTGTTTTTT,CASSYSSTNTGELFF
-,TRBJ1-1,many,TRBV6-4,TGTGCCAGCAGTATTCTGGGGGGCGGAAAGACTGAAGCTTTCTTT,CASSILGGGKTEAFF
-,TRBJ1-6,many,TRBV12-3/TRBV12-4,TGTGCCAGCAGTTTTCCCGGGCGAACTGGGTCACCCCTCCACTTT,CASSFPGRTGSPLHF
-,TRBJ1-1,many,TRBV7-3,TGTGCCAGCAGCTTAAAGGGGGGCACTGAAGCTTTCTTT,CASSLKGGTEAFF
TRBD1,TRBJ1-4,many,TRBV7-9,TGTGCCAGCAGCCATAACCCGGGACAGGCTAATGAAAAACTGTTTTTT,CASSHNPGQANEKLFF
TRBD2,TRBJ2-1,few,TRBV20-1,TGCAGTGCCGCTAGACTAGCGGTCCACACTGAGCAGTTCTTC,CSAARLAVHTEQFF
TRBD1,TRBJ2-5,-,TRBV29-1,TGCAGCGCCCGGGACAGTCCTTTGGAGACCCAGTACTTC,CSARDSPLETQYF
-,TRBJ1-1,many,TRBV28,TGTGCCAGTTCAAAGACCGGGACACTGAACACTGAAGCTTTCTTT,CASSKTGTLNTEAFF
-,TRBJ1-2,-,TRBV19,TGTGCCAGCTCCCGGGAGGGCCATGGAGGCTACACCTTC,CASSREGHGGYTF
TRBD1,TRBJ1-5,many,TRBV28,TGTGCCAGCAATCTCCCGACAGGGAAGGGCAATCAGCCCCAGCATTTT,CASNLPTGKGNQPQHF
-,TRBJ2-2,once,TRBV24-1,TGTGTCACCAGTGAGCCTTATAACCCGGTCCAGGGGACGGGGGAGCTGTTTTTT,CVTSEPYNPVQGTGELFF
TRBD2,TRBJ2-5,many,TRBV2,TGTGCCAGCAGTGAGGAGGGAGGTTGGGGGGGGTTGGAGACCCAGTACTTC,CASSEEGGWGGLETQYF
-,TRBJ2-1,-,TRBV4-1,TGCGCCAGCAGCCAAGATCAAAGTGGGGGACCATCTTGGAACAATGAGCAGTTCTTC,CASSQDQSGGPSWNNEQFF
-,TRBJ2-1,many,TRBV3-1,TGTGCCAGCGCCTCGGAAGATGAGCAGTTCTTC,CASASEDEQFF
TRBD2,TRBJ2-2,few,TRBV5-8,TGTGCCAGCAGCTTGGGGGGACTAGCGGGAGGAATGAACACCGGGGAGCTGTTTTTT,CASSLGGLAGGMNTGELFF
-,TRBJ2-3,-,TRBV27,TGTGCCAGCAGTTCCTCGGGAGCAGTCCGATTAACAGATACGCAGTATTTT,CASSSSGAVRLTDTQYF
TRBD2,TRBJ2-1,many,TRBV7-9,TGTGCCAGCAGCCTAGCGGGGAGCCTATACAATGAGCAGTTCTTC,CASSLAGSLYNEQFF
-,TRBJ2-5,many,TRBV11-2,TGTGCCAGCAGCGGAACGAGGGCAGCGAGTGGGGCCCAGTACTTC,CASSGTRAASGAQYF